This T cell receptor beta chain was identified in a study of T cells after somatic rescue of genetic block. The repertoire was sequenced with immunoSEQ multiplex PCR; TCRdb's copy has only in-frame clones and lacks some. The table has more than 65,000 clones, roughly 91% seen once. The trim removed 3 bases at V and 5 bases at J, leaving 3 bases unmatched. The CDR3 is 13 residues long. Germline values: CDR1 SGHDN, CDR2 FVKESK. V usage is TRBV14 and J usage is TRBJ1-1; 7 bases fit TRBD1. Source material: peripheral blood mononuclear cells (PBMCs). The sequence came from a man in his thirties or forties. CDR3 region: CASSQRGPTEAFF. CDR3 nucleotide sequence: TGTGCCAGCAGCCAGAGGGGGCCAACTGAAGCTTTCTTT.